The 16 T cell receptor beta chains below all came from one sample that was sequenced in a study of PD-L1 blockade in urothelial cancer. Time point given: pretreatment peripheral blood. Method: immunoSEQ multiplex PCR; TCRdb's copy keeps in-frame clones and lacks some. The sample shows some 53,000 clones, about three quarters of them seen only once. The source material was PBMCs, sampled around atezolizumab (anti-PD-L1) treatment. The source of these receptors is a man aged 70-80 years with urothelial cancer.

The V gene is TRBV28, the J gene TRBJ2-1, with 13 bases identical to TRBD2. J was trimmed by 1 base and V by 9 bases; bases with no gene match: 6. Germline V CDR1 and CDR2: MDHEN, SYDVKM. The CDR3 loop spans 16 amino acids. The CDR3 is CASRLAGGGSYNEQFF. The CDR3 DNA sequence: TGTGCCAGTAGACTAGCGGGAGGAGGGTCCTACAATGAGCAGTTCTTC.

The rearrangement uses TRBV9 and TRBJ1-5; tentatively, D is TRBD1 (5 bases). The CDR3 has 15 residues. Germline CDR1 is SGDLS and CDR2 is YYNGEE. Between the trimmed V and J ends, which lost 0 bases and 6 bases, there was a span of 13 bases. In DNA, the CDR3 is TGTGCCAGCAGCGTAGGGGATCAGGGAACTCAGCCCCAGCATTTT. Its protein is CASSVGDQGTQPQHF.

V is TRBV27 and J is TRBJ1-1, with 7 bases aligning to TRBD1. CDR1 MNHEY and CDR2 SMNVEV come from the germline V gene (reference sequence). J was trimmed by 2 bases and V by 5 bases; bases with no gene match: 5. The CDR3 length is 14 residues. The CDR3 region is CASSVHRGNTEAFF. In nucleotides, the CDR3 is TGTGCCAGCAGTGTGCACAGGGGTAACACTGAAGCTTTCTTT.

The rearrangement links TRBV5-1 to TRBJ1-2; D is unclear. This CDR3 region has 13 residues. Germline CDR1 SGHRS, CDR2 YFSETQ. Deletions cut 0 bases from V and 9 bases from J, with 12 bases between. The CDR3, as DNA: TGCGCCAGCAGCTTGGACGGGAATCGTCGCTACACCTTC. Protein sequence: CASSLDGNRRYTF.

The J gene is TRBJ1-4, the V gene TRBV2; tentatively, D is TRBD1 (6 bases). The germline gives CDR1 SNHLY, CDR2 FYNNEI. The CDR3 is 15 residues long. Trimming left V 7 bases short and J 0 bases short, with 12 bases between. CDR3 residues: CASNLKGATNEKLFF. CDR3 nucleotides: TGTGCCAGCAATCTGAAGGGGGCAACTAATGAAAAACTGTTTTTT.

V usage is TRBV6-5 and J usage is TRBJ2-3; 7 nucleotides line up with TRBD1. With 0 bases clipped from V and 0 bases from J, the junction kept 3 bases outside the gene matches. The CDR3 totals 16 residues. Germline V CDR1 and CDR2: MNHEY, SVGAGI. CDR3 nucleotide sequence: TGTGCCAGCAGTTACTCGGGGACAGTTAGCACAGATACGCAGTATTTT. Amino acid sequence: CASSYSGTVSTDTQYF.

The chain combines TRBV6-4 with TRBJ2-2, with 10 bases identical to TRBD2. J gave up 5 bases and V 5 bases, and 11 bases lay outside the gene matches. The CDR3 runs 17 residues. Germline loops: CDR1 MRHNA, CDR2 SNTAGT. The CDR3 spells CASSRLAGAPGTGELFF. The CDR3, as DNA: TGTGCCAGCAGTAGGCTAGCGGGAGCCCCGGGTACCGGGGAGCTGTTTTTT.

This clone was seen at least ten times. V is TRBV5-1 and J is TRBJ1-1; D unclear. V lost 0 bases to trimming and J lost 1 base, with 13 bases between them. CDR1 SGHRS and CDR2 YFSETQ come from the germline V gene. This CDR3 contains 16 residues. The CDR3 coding sequence is TGCGCCAGCAGCTTGGAACAGCTTTACGCGAACACTGAAGCTTTCTTT. It encodes CASSLEQLYANTEAFF.

This chain's CDR3 is CASSRTGSSYEQYF. CDR3 nucleotides: TGTGCCAGCAGCCGGACAGGGAGCTCCTACGAGCAGTACTTC. The V and J genes are TRBV6-5 and TRBJ2-5, with 8 bases identical to TRBD1. TRBJ2-7 matches the DNA end more closely, so the J call is doubtful. There are 14 residues in the CDR3. CDR1 MNHEY and CDR2 SVGAGI come from the germline V gene.

V gene TRBV5-4 combines with J gene TRBJ2-5, with 11 bases that match TRBD2. The CDR3 loop spans 15 amino acids. J gave up 4 bases and V 4 bases, and 6 bases lay outside the gene matches. Germline values: CDR1 SGHNT, CDR2 YYREEE (reference sequence). Here the CDR3 DNA reads TGTGCCAGCAGCCCGACTAGCGGGGAAGGAGAGACCCAGTACTTC. Protein product: CASSPTSGEGETQYF.

V gene TRBV5-1 combines with J gene TRBJ2-1; D is uncertain. This CDR3 has 13 residues. V was shortened by 5 bases and J by 7 bases, with 13 bases between the two germline ends. The germline V gene encodes CDR1 SGHRS and CDR2 YFSETQ. The CDR3 here is CASSLATTNEQFF. DNA of the CDR3: TGCGCCAGCAGTCTTGCCACCACTAATGAGCAGTTCTTC.

This sequence joins TRBV5-1 and TRBJ1-3; a weak D match, TRBD1 (5 bases). Between the trimmed V and J ends, which lost 0 bases and 4 bases, there was a span of 14 bases. CDR3 length: 16 residues. Germline values: CDR1 SGHRS, CDR2 YFSETQ. CDR3 loop: CASSLEQGSSGNTIYF. The CDR3 region has the DNA TGCGCCAGCAGCTTGGAGCAGGGATCTTCAGGAAACACCATATATTTT.

The V and J genes are TRBV28 and TRBJ1-4; TRBD1 agrees at 9 bases. Germline loops: CDR1 MDHEN, CDR2 SYDVKM. V shed 7 bases and J 11 bases; nucleotides not matched to a gene: 11. The CDR3 length is 14 residues. The CDR3 DNA reads TGTGCCAGCACCGTTCCACAGGGGGCGGGGAAACTGTTTTTT. It translates to CASTVPQGAGKLFF.

The J gene is TRBJ1-5, the V gene TRBV28; D unclear. The germline V and J ends were trimmed by 3 bases and 4 bases, with 10 bases remaining between them. This CDR3 is built from 14 residues. Germline CDR1 is MDHEN and CDR2 is SYDVKM. The CDR3 DNA reads TGTGCCAGCAGTTTGGCGGGGAGGAATCAGCCCCAGCATTTT. Protein: CASSLAGRNQPQHF.

A few counts support this clone. The chain recombines TRBV5-4 with TRBJ2-7; perhaps TRBD2 as D (6 bases). Germline V gene sequence: CDR1 SGHNT, CDR2 YYREEE (reference sequence). This CDR3 has 14 residues. V lost 4 bases and J lost 3, with 14 bases in between. The CDR3, as DNA: TGTGCCAGCAGCCCGACGGGACTCTTCTACGAGCAGTACTTC. It is translated as CASSPTGLFYEQYF.

The chain joins TRBV13 to TRBJ2-2; 10 positions agree with TRBD1. Germline V gene lookup returns CDR1 PRHDT and CDR2 FYEKMQ (reference sequence). The CDR3 extends over 17 amino acids. V shed 5 bases, J shed 5 bases, and the junction held 11 bases outside the gene matches. CDR3 protein: CASSPLWGTGVTGELFF. The CDR3 DNA reads as TGTGCCAGCAGCCCCCTTTGGGGGACAGGGGTGACCGGGGAGCTGTTTTTT.